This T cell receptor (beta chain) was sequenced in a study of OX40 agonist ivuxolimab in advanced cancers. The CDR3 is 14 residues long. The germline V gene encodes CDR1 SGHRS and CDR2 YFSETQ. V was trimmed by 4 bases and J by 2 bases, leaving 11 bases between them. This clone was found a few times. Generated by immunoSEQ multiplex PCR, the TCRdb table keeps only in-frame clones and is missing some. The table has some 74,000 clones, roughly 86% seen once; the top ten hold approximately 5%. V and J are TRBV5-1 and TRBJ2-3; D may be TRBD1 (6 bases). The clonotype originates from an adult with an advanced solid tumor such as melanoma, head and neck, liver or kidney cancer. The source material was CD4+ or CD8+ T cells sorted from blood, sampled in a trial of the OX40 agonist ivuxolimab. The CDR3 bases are TGCGCCAGCAGCACCCGGGACAACACAGATACGCAGTATTTT. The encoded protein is CASSTRDNTDTQYF.